This TCR beta chain was captured by sequencing in a study of T cell responses to AZD1222 COVID-19 vaccine. Study in general: Doses given second, at about 4 or about 12 weeks, were pooled.

V gave up 6 bases and J gave up 6 bases, with 20 bases separating them. The CDR3 totals 15 residues. CDR1 SNHLY and CDR2 FYNNEI come from the germline V gene. TCRdb's copy holds only in-frame clones and misses some; the assay was immunoSEQ multiplex PCR. The sample includes tens of thousands of clones, 70% to 80% of them seen just once. The specimen comprised peripheral blood, sampled on day 0 of AZD1222 vaccination. The receptor's source is an adult in good health. The V and J genes are TRBV2 and TRBJ1-1; D perhaps matches TRBD1 (5 bases). Here the CDR3 DNA reads TGTGCCAGCAGCCGGGACGGGATAGTCGACCCTGAAGCTTTCTTT. It encodes CASSRDGIVDPEAFF.